This entry lists 6 T cell receptor beta chains sequenced from one sample in a study of blood T cell repertoires in COVID-19. Sequenced by immunoSEQ multiplex PCR; TCRdb stores in-frame clones only, minus some. In the table there are nearly 200,000 clones, approximately 82% of which are singletons. The sequencing sample was made of peripheral blood. These receptors all come from a human donor with acute or convalescent COVID-19. The donor label of this sample is uncertain.

This clone has a single count. The chain carries TRBV10-2 and TRBJ1-5; D not resolved. The germline V and J ends were trimmed by 3 bases and 0 bases, with 6 bases remaining between them. CDR3 length equals 14 residues. Germline loops: CDR1 WSHSY, CDR2 SAAADI. The CDR3 DNA reads TGCGCCAGCAGTGACGGCGGTAGCAATCAGCCCCAGCATTTT. Its protein is CASSDGGSNQPQHF.

The chain employs TRBV5-4 and TRBJ2-7; D uncertain. V lost 1 base and J lost 3, with 8 bases in between. Germline V lookup: CDR1 SGHNT, CDR2 YYREEE (reference sequence). The CDR3 covers 13 residues. CDR3 protein: CASSLWNSYEQYF. Written as DNA, the CDR3 is TGTGCCAGCAGCTTGTGGAACAGCTACGAGCAGTACTTC.

The chain links TRBV7-2 to TRBJ2-7; no reliable D call. The CDR3 is 15 amino acids. V lost 1 base, J lost 2 bases, and 12 bases lay in between. Germline CDR1 is SGHTA and CDR2 is FQGNSA. The CDR3 bases are TGTGCCAGCAGCTTAGTAAGCGACGGCCCCTACGAGCAGTACTTC. Protein product: CASSLVSDGPYEQYF.

The table lists this clone with a count of one. This chain joins TRBV2 and TRBJ1-3, with D tentatively TRBD1 (5 bases). V gave up 5 bases and J gave up 0 bases, with 8 bases separating them. Looked up from germline, CDR1 is SNHLY and CDR2 is FYNNEI. The CDR3 covers 14 residues. The CDR3 is CASSWDFSGNTIYF. CDR3 bases: TGTGCCAGCAGTTGGGACTTCTCTGGAAACACCATATATTTT.

V usage is TRBV18 and J usage is TRBJ2-7, with 9 positions matching TRBD2. Germline V CDR1 and CDR2: KGHSH, LQKENI. Losses at the gene ends were 1 base for V and 6 bases for J; bases not matched to a gene: 10. CDR3 size: 16 residues. This chain's CDR3 is CASSPLTSGLPAEQYF. The CDR3 region has the DNA TGTGCCAGCTCACCACTAACTAGCGGGCTCCCCGCCGAGCAGTACTTC.

The V and J genes are TRBV19 and TRBJ2-2, with TRBD2 matching over 9 bases. J lost 4 bases, V lost 6 bases, and 3 bases had no gene match. The CDR3 consists of 14 residues. The germline V gene has CDR1 LNHDA and CDR2 SQIVND (reference sequence). The CDR3: CASRLAGVTGELFF. The DNA of the CDR3 is TGTGCCAGTAGGTTAGCGGGAGTCACCGGGGAGCTGTTTTTT. Using reference TRBV19 and TRBJ2-2 for the parts outside the CDR3, the full variable domain is DGGITQSPKYLFRKEGQNVTLSCEQNLNHDAMYWYRQDPGQGLRLIYYSQIVNDFQKGDIAEGYSVSREKKESFPLTVTSAQKNPTAFYLCASRLAGVTGELFFGEGSRLTVL.